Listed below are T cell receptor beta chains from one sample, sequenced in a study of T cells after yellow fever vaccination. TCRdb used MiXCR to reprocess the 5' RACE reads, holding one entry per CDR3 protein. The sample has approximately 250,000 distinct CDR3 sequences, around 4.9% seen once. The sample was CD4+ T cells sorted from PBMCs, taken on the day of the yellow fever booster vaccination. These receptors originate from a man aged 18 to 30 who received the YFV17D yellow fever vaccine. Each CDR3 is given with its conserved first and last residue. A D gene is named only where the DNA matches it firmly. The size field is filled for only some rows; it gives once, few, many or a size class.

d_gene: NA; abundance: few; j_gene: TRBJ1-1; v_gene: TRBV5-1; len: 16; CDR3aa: CASSLRRGGENTEAFF; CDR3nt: TGCGCCAGCAGCTTGCGCAGGGGAGGCGAGAACACTGAAGCTTTCTTT
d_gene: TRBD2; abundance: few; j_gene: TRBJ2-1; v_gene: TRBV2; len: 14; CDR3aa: CASHSGGADNEQFF; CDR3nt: TGTGCCAGCCATAGCGGGGGGGCTGACAATGAGCAGTTCTTC
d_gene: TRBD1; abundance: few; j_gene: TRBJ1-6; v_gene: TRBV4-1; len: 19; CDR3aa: CASSQDWGTDRAYNSPLHF; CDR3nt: TGCGCCAGCAGCCAAGATTGGGGCACGGACAGGGCGTATAATTCACCCCTCCACTTT
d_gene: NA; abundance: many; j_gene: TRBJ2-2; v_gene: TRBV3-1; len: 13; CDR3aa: CASSSNTGGELFF; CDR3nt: TGTGCCAGCAGCTCAAACACGGGAGGGGAGCTGTTTTTT
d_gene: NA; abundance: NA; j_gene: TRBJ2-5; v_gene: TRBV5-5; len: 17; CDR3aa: CASSRGRNRANQETQYF; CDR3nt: TGTGCCAGCAGCCGGGGGAGGAACAGGGCCAACCAAGAGACCCAGTACTTC
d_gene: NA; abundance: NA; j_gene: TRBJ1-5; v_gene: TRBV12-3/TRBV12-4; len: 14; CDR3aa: CASSLYRGNQPQHF; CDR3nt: TGTGCCAGCAGTCTTTACAGGGGCAATCAGCCCCAGCATTTT
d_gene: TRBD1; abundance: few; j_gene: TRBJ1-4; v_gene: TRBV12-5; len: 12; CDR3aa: CASGFPGGKLFF; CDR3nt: TGTGCTAGTGGTTTCCCAGGGGGAAAACTGTTTTTT
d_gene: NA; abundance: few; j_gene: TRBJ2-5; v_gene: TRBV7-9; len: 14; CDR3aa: CASSAGGGAETQYF; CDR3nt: TGTGCCAGCAGCGCAGGAGGGGGCGCGGAGACCCAGTACTTC
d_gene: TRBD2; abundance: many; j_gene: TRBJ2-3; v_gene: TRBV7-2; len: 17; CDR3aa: CASSSSGPSGGTDTQYF; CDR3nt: TGTGCCAGCAGCTCGAGCGGGCCTAGCGGGGGGACAGATACGCAGTATTTT
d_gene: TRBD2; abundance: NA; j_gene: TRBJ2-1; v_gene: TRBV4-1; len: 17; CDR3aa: CASRLAGGISSYNEQSF; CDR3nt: TGCGCCAGCAGGCTAGCGGGGGGGATAAGCTCCTACAATGAGCAGTCCTTC
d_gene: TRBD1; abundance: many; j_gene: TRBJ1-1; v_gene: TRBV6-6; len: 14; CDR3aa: CASSYQGGGTEAFF; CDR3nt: TGTGCCAGCAGTTATCAGGGGGGAGGCACTGAAGCTTTCTTT
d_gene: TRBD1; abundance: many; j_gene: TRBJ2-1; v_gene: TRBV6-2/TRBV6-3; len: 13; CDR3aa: CASRGTGGFEQFF; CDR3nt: TGTGCCAGCAGGGGGACAGGGGGCTTTGAGCAGTTCTTC
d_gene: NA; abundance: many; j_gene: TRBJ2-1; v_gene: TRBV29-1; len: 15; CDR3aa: CSALPGRRLYNEQFF; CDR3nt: TGCAGCGCCCTCCCAGGCAGAAGGTTATACAATGAGCAGTTCTTC
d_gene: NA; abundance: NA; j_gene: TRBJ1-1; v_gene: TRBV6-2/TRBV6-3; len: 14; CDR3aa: CASSDGTDYTEAFF; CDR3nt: TGTGCCAGCAGCGACGGGACCGATTACACTGAAGCTTTCTTT
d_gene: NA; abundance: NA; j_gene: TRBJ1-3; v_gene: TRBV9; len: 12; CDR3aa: CASSVDGNTIYF; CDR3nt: TGTGCCAGCAGCGTAGACGGAAACACCATATATTTT
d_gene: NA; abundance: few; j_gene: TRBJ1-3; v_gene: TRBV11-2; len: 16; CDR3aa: CASSTHPGGSGNTIYF; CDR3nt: TGTGCCAGCAGCACCCACCCTGGGGGCAGCGGAAACACCATATATTTT
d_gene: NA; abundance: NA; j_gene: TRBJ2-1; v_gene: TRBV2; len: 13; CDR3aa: CASSDDSYNEQFF; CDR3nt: TGTGCCAGCAGTGATGACAGTTACAATGAGCAGTTCTTC
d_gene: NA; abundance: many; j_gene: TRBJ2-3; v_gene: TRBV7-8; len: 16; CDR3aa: CASSLVDQGWTDTQYF; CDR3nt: TGTGCCAGCAGCTTAGTTGATCAGGGATGGACAGATACGCAGTATTTT
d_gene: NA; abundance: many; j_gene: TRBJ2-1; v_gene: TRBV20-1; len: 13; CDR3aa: CSAILAGTNEQFF; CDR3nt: TGCAGTGCTATTCTGGCGGGGACCAATGAGCAGTTCTTC
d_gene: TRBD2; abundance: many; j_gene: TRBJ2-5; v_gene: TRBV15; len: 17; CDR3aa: CATSRLRAGGRQETQYF; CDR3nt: TGTGCCACCAGCAGGCTCCGGGCGGGGGGCCGCCAAGAGACCCAGTACTTC
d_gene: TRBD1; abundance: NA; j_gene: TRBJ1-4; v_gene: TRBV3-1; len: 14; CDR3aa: CASSMDRAVGKLFF; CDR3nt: TGTGCCAGCAGCATGGACAGGGCTGTCGGAAAACTGTTTTTT
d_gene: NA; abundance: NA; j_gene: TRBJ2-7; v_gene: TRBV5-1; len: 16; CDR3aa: CASSAQPRQVSYEQYF; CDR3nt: TGCGCCAGCAGCGCGCAACCTCGACAGGTTTCCTACGAGCAGTACTTC
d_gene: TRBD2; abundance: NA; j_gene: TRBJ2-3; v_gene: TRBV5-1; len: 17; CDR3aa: CASSLSSGGVGTDTQYF; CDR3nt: TGCGCCAGCAGCCTAAGTAGCGGGGGGGTTGGCACAGATACGCAGTATTTT
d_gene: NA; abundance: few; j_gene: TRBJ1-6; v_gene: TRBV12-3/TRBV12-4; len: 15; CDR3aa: CASSFEGKSNSPLHF; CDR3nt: TGTGCCAGCAGTTTCGAGGGGAAGAGCAATTCACCCCTCCACTTT
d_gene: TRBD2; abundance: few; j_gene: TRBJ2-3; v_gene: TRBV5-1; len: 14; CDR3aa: CASMAGGPRDTQYF; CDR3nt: TGCGCCAGCATGGCGGGGGGGCCGCGGGATACGCAGTATTTT
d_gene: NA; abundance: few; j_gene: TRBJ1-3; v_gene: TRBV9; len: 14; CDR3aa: CASSNPIPGNTIYF; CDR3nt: TGTGCCAGCAGTAACCCAATTCCTGGAAACACCATATATTTT
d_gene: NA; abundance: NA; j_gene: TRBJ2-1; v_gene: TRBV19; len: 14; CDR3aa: CASMRGGAYNEQFF; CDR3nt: TGTGCCAGTATGCGGGGAGGCGCCTACAATGAGCAGTTCTTC
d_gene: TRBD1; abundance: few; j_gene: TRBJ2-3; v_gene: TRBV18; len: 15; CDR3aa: CASSLGQGITDTQYF; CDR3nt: TGTGCCAGCTCTTTGGGACAGGGAATCACAGATACGCAGTATTTT
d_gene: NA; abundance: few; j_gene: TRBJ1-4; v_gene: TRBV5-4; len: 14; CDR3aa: CASSSSSTNEKLFF; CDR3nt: TGTGCCAGCAGCTCGAGTTCCACTAATGAAAAACTGTTTTTT
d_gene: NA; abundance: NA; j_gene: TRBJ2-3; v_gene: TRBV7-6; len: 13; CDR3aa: CASSFGGLNTQYF; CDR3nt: TGTGCCAGCAGCTTTGGGGGCCTGAATACGCAGTATTTT
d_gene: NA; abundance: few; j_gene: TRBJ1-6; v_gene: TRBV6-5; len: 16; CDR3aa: CASSYNALWTNSPLHF; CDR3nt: TGTGCCAGCAGTTACAACGCTTTATGGACTAATTCACCCCTCCACTTT
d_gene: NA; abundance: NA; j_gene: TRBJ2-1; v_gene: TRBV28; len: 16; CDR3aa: CASSLSRLSSYNEQFF; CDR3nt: TGTGCCAGCAGTTTATCGCGCCTTAGCTCCTACAATGAGCAGTTCTTC
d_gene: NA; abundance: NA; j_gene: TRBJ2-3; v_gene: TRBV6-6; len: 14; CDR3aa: CASRTGRLQDTQYF; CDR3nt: TGTGCCAGCAGGACAGGGAGGTTACAAGATACGCAGTATTTT
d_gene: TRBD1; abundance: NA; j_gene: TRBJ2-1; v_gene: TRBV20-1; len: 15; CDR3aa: CSARDLDRAGNEQFF; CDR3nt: TGCAGTGCTAGAGATCTAGACAGGGCCGGCAATGAGCAGTTCTTC
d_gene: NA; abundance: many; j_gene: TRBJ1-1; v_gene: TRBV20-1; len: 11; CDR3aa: CSASRGTEAFF; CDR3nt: TGCAGTGCTAGCAGGGGCACTGAAGCTTTCTTT
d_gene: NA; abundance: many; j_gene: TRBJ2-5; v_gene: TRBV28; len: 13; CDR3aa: CASSLSGSETQYF; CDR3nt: TGTGCCAGCAGTTTATCTGGTTCGGAGACCCAGTACTTC
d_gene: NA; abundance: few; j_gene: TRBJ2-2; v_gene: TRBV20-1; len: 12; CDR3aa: CSVYRNTGELFF; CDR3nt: TGCAGTGTCTACAGAAACACCGGGGAGCTGTTTTTT
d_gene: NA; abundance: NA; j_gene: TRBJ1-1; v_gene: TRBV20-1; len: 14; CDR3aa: CSARDPGVNTEAFF; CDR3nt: TGCAGTGCTAGAGATCCGGGGGTGAACACTGAAGCTTTCTTT
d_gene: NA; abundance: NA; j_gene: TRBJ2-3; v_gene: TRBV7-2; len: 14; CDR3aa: CASRKGPATDTQYF; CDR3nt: TGTGCCAGCAGGAAGGGACCAGCCACAGATACGCAGTATTTT
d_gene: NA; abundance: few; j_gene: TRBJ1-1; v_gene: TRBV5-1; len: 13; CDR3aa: CASSLEGSTEAFF; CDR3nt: TGCGCCAGCAGCTTGGAAGGGAGCACTGAAGCTTTCTTT
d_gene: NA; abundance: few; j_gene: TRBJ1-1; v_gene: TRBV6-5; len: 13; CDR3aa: CASSYWLDTEAFF; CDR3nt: TGTGCCAGCAGTTACTGGTTAGATACTGAAGCTTTCTTT
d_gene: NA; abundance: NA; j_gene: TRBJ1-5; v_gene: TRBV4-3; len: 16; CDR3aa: CASSQDYGREYQPQHF; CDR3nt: TGCGCCAGCAGCCAAGATTATGGGAGGGAGTATCAGCCCCAGCATTTT
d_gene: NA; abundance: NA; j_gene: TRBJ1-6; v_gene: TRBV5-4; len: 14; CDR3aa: CASSLASGSSPLHF; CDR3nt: TGTGCCAGCAGCTTGGCCTCCGGGAGTTCACCCCTCCACTTT
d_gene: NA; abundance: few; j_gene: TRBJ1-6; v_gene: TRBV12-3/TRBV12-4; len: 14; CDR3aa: CASSLRNWDSPLHF; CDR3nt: TGTGCCAGCAGTTTGAGGAATTGGGATTCACCCCTCCACTTT
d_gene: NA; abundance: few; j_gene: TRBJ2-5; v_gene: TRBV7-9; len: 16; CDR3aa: CASSSGSRVFRETQYF; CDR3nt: TGTGCCAGCAGCTCAGGATCCAGGGTTTTTAGAGAGACCCAGTACTTC
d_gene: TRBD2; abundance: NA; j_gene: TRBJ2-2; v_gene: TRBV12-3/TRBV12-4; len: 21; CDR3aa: CASSFNIRKGLAGGSTGELFF; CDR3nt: TGTGCCAGCAGTTTTAATATCCGGAAGGGACTAGCGGGGGGAAGTACCGGGGAGCTGTTTTTT
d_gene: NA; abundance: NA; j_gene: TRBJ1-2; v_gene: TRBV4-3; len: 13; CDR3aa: CASSQDFGIGYTF; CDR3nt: TGCGCCAGCAGCCAAGATTTCGGGATCGGCTACACCTTC
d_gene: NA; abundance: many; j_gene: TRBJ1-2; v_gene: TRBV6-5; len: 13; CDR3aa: CASSSDRDYGYTF; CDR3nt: TGTGCCAGCAGTTCCGACAGAGACTATGGCTACACCTTC
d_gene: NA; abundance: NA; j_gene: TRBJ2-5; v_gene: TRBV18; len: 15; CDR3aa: CASSPPPGYQETQYF; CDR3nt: TGTGCCAGCTCCCCGCCTCCAGGGTACCAAGAGACCCAGTACTTC
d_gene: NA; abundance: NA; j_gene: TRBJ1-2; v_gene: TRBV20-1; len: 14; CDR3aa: CSATPARERYGYTF; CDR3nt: TGCAGTGCTACCCCGGCTAGGGAACGGTATGGCTACACCTTC
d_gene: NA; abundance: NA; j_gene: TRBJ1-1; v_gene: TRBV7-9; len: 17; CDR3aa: CASSPGDLGHLNTEAFF; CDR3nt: TGTGCCAGCAGCCCTGGGGACCTCGGACACCTGAACACTGAAGCTTTCTTT
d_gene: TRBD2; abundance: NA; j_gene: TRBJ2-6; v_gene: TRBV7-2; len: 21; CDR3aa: CASSLARTSGGPDSGANVLTF; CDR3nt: TGTGCCAGCAGCTTAGCGAGGACTAGCGGGGGTCCTGACTCTGGGGCCAACGTCCTGACTTTC
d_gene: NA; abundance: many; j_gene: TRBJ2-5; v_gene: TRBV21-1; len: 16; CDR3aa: CASSNWALGGSGTQYF; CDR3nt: TGTGCCAGCAGCAATTGGGCCCTGGGCGGCTCGGGGACCCAGTACTTC
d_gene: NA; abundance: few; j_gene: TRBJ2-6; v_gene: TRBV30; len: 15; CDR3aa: CAWNNRGHGANVLTF; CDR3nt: TGTGCCTGGAATAATCGGGGGCATGGGGCCAACGTCCTGACTTTC
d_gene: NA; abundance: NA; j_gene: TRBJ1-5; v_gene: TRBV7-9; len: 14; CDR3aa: CASSPSGSNQPQHF; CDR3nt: TGTGCCAGCAGCCCGTCAGGGAGCAATCAGCCCCAGCATTTT